In this sample, the clone carrying this TCR beta chain turned up a few times. This sample is part of a study of T-cell memory formation after mild COVID-19. TCRdb processed the 5' RACE reads anew with MiXCR; each CDR3 protein has one entry. The table shows fewer than 95,000 distinct CDR3 sequences, with roughly an eighth occurring only once. The receptor was derived from an adult woman who had mild COVID-19 (a few samples of this study predate the infection). Cell type and time point are not known. The material sequenced was PBMCs or a T cell subset sorted from them (not recorded which).

CDR3 bases: TGTGCCAGCAGTTTCGTAGGGGGCGGCACAGATACGCAGTATTTT. Protein sequence: CASSFVGGGTDTQYF. The gene calls are TRBV12-3 or TRBV12-4 and TRBJ2-3; 7 bases align to TRBD1. This CDR3 is built from 15 residues. Germline trimming cut 3 bases from V and 1 base from J; bases unmatched to any gene: 4.